Presented here are 10 T cell receptor beta chains from one specimen sequenced in a study of blood T cells in healthy people across ages (dated by TCRdb to the mid-2010s). Library preparation used 5' RACE. This sample was sequenced with an Illumina HiSeq 2500. A second PCR of 7 to 11 cycles was performed with a sample-barcoded 5' primer and a J-beta primer mix. TCRdb handled the public reads itself, with Q25 trimming in fastp and clone calling in MiXCR, and kept productive beta chains. Every distinct CDR3 protein forms one entry, paired with its most common genes and DNA. Recorded for this sample are fewer than 1 million distinct CDR3 sequences; around two fifths of them occurred a single time. The ten largest clonotypes hold approximately 19% of the sample. The sequencing input was blood. The receptors derive from a man aged 60-69 years in good health.

The chain is built from TRBV7-2 and TRBJ2-5, with D perhaps TRBD1 or TRBD2 (5 bases each). The germline V and J ends were trimmed by 0 bases and 5 bases, with 10 bases remaining between them. This CDR3 region has 14 residues. CDR1 is SGHTA and CDR2 is FQGNSA in the germline V gene. As DNA, the CDR3 is TGTGCCAGCAGCTTAGCGGGGGATCGGGAGACCCAGTACTTC. This gives the protein CASSLAGDRETQYF.

In this sample, this clonotype turned up once. This chain joins TRBV5-4 and TRBJ2-1, with 14 bases that match TRBD2. The CDR3 is 14 amino acids. Unmatched junction bases numbered 2, after V lost 7 bases and J lost 5 bases. Germline CDR1 is SGHNT and CDR2 is YYREEE (reference sequence). The CDR3 region has the DNA TGTGCCAGCGGACTAGCGGGGGGAAACAATGAGCAGTTCTTC. As protein: CASGLAGGNNEQFF.

This chain connects TRBV7-2 to TRBJ2-3; 12 bases are a match to TRBD2. The CDR3 has 16 amino acids. The ends lost 5 bases at V and 1 base at J; junction bases unmatched: 4. Germline CDR1 is SGHTA and CDR2 is FQGNSA. CDR3 coding DNA: TGTGCCAGCAGCACTAGACTAGCGGGGGGCACAGATACGCAGTATTTT. Translating gives CASSTRLAGGTDTQYF.

Concerning this clonotype itself: This may stem from a read error, because a much larger clone lies one nucleotide away. The chain links TRBV20-1 to TRBJ2-4; D is possibly TRBD1 (6 bases). The CDR3 has 15 amino acids. Germline CDR1 is DFQATT and CDR2 is SNEGSKA (reference sequence). CDR3 DNA sequence: TGCAGAGTTAGAGGTGGGGCAGGGGTTGAAAACATTCAGTACTTC. Its protein product is CRVRGGAGVENIQYF.

The chain is built from TRBV4-3 and TRBJ1-2; TRBD1 matches at 9 bases. The V gene end was trimmed by 4 bases and the J gene end by 5 bases; junction bases not matched to a gene: 11. The CDR3 is 16 amino acids. Germline CDR1 LGHNA, CDR2 YSLEER. The DNA for the CDR3 is TGCGCCAGCAGCCGAACAGGGGGCCGGGAAGGGTATGGCTACACCTTC. It is translated as CASSRTGGREGYGYTF.

The chain uses TRBV20-1 and TRBJ2-1; no clear D gene. Germline CDR1 DFQATT, CDR2 SNEGSKA (reference sequence). Trimming cost V 1 base and J 2 bases, with 0 bases left between them. The CDR3 length is 11 residues. CDR3 DNA: TGCAGTGCTAGAGCCTACAATGAGCAGTTCTTC. It is translated as CSARAYNEQFF.

This clonotype was seen a few times. The chain couples TRBV29-1 to TRBJ2-1, with TRBD2 matching over 8 bases. The CDR3 consists of 15 residues. V dropped 6 bases and J dropped 0; count of bases not matched to a gene: 7. Germline-derived CDR1 and CDR2 are SQVTM and ANQGSEA. The DNA of the CDR3 is TGCAGCGTCCAAAGCGGGGGCGCCTCCTACAATGAGCAGTTCTTC. Protein sequence: CSVQSGGASYNEQFF.

V usage is TRBV5-1 and J usage is TRBJ2-1; 7 nucleotides line up with TRBD1. CDR3 length: 13 amino acids. The ends lost 6 bases at V and 9 bases at J; junction bases unmatched: 9. Per germline, CDR1 SGHRS and CDR2 YFSETQ. The CDR3 protein is CASNSMTGPEQFF. CDR3 sequence (DNA): TGCGCCAGCAACAGCATGACAGGGCCTGAGCAGTTCTTC.

The chain has TRBV7-6 and TRBJ2-4, with 7 bases fitting TRBD1. The J call may be mistaken, given a closer DNA end match to TRBJ2-7. The CDR3 covers 14 residues. From germline, CDR1 is SGHVS and CDR2 FNYEAQ. The CDR3 loop is CASSLLGTDYEQYF. The CDR3 DNA sequence: TGTGCCAGCAGCCTCCTAGGGACAGACTACGAGCAGTACTTC.

The rearrangement joins TRBV7-2 to TRBJ2-7, with 7 bases fitting TRBD1. The J call could be wrong; TRBJ2-4 is a better fit for the DNA end. CDR3 length: 14 amino acids. Germline assignment: CDR1 SGHTA and CDR2 FQGNSA. The DNA for the CDR3 is TGTGCCAGCAGCAAACAGGGGATGGGATACATTCAGTACTTC. Its translation is CASSKQGMGYIQYF.